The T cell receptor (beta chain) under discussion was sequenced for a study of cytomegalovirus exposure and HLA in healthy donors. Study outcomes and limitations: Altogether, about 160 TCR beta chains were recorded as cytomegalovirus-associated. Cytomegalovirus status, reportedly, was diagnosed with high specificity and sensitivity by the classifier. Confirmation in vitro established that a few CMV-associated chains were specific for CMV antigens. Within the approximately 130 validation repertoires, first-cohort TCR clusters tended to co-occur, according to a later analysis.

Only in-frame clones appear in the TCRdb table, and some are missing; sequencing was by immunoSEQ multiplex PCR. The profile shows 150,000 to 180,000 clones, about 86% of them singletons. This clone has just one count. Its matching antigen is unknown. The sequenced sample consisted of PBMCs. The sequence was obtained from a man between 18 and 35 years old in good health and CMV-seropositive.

CDR3 sequence (DNA): TGTGCCAGCGTCTTCAGGGGGGCCTCCTACGAGCAGTACTTC. Translated, it gives CASVFRGASYEQYF. The J gene is TRBJ2-7, the V gene TRBV2, with a weak D call TRBD1 (7 bases). Germline V gives CDR1 SNHLY, CDR2 FYNNEI. The CDR3 length is 14 residues. V shed 8 bases and J shed 0 bases, with 14 bases lying between them.